This paragraph covers one T cell receptor beta chain sequence. Its specificity is not known. CDR3 length: 17 amino acids. Germline values: CDR1 SGHVS, CDR2 FQNEAQ. V lost 4 bases to trimming and J lost 7 bases, with 20 bases between them. Each donor was a healthy Caucasian. These data come from a study of identical twins. Study-level findings and limits: Clonotypes of the beta chain that were abundant in cord blood carried fewer insertions (memory repertoires showed none). Out-of-frame alpha sequences that twins shared showed excess low generation probability.

TCRdb fed the 5' RACE reads into MiXCR, producing one record per CDR3 protein. This table holds about 530,000 distinct CDR3 sequences, 13% to 15% found once. These same records also appear under a second study, on yellow fever vaccine responses in identical twins. That work contributes: Reportedly, twins' vaccine T cell responses looked partly convergent and partly personalized.

The sequenced material came from CD4+ T cells sorted from blood. This chain links TRBV7-8 with TRBJ1-6; TRBD1 is a possible D gene (5 bases). This clonotype was sampled from a woman between 18 and 29 years old in good health. The CDR3 nucleotides read TGTGCCAGCAGCTGGGTCGGGGGGTTCGGGCAAAATTCACCCCTCCACTTT. Translated, it gives CASSWVGGFGQNSPLHF.